The clone carrying this T cell receptor beta chain was observed a few times. These data belong to a study of response to subunit inactivated influenza vaccine. TCRdb processed the RT-PCR reads anew with MiXCR; each CDR3 protein has one entry. Found here are roughly 500,000 distinct CDR3 sequences, approximately 20% of them singletons; the top ten hold about 3%. The germline V and J ends were trimmed by 1 base and 12 bases, with 15 bases remaining between them. Germline CDR1 and CDR2: SGDLS and YYNGEE. This CDR3 region has 13 residues. This same sample was also taken into another study, of T cells expressing NK-cell markers. As that study records: TCR beta cDNA was generated via 5'RACE template switching incorporating UMIs. Sorted T-cell subsets CD3+CD56+NKG2C+, CD3+CD56+NKG2C- and CD3+CD56-NKG2C+ were TCR beta-sequenced. The sequencing cohort of eight donors included seven HCMV-seropositive individuals and one seronegative individual. The authors restricted sorting to alpha-beta TCR T cells with an anti-gamma-delta TCR antibody in several experiments. The study found dominant NKG2C+ clonotypes at roughly 1.0-7.5% of CD8+ T cells in six donors.

The sequenced sample was CD4+ T cells sorted from PBMCs, obtained 11 to 12 days after vaccination. The rearrangement links TRBV9 to TRBJ2-3, with a weak D call TRBD2 (5 bases). The clonotype comes from a middle-aged man who received an inactivated influenza vaccine. CDR3: CASSVQFGDSQYF. The CDR3 coding sequence is TGTGCCAGCAGCGTACAGTTCGGGGATTCACAGTATTTT.